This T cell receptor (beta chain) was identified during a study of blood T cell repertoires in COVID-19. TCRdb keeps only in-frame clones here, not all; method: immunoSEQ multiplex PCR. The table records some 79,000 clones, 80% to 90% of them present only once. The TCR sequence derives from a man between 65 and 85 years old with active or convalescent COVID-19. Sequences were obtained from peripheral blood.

In nucleotides, the CDR3 is TGTGCCAGCAGCCAACAGCCGGGACAGGGCTTTGGCTACACCTTC. Protein product: CASSQQPGQGFGYTF. The chain links TRBV3-1 (or the pseudogene TRBV3-2) to TRBJ1-2, with 9 bases identical to TRBD1. Germline CDR1 LGHDT, CDR2 YNNKEL (reference sequence). J lost 7 bases, V lost 2 bases, and 8 bases had no gene match. The CDR3 has 15 residues.